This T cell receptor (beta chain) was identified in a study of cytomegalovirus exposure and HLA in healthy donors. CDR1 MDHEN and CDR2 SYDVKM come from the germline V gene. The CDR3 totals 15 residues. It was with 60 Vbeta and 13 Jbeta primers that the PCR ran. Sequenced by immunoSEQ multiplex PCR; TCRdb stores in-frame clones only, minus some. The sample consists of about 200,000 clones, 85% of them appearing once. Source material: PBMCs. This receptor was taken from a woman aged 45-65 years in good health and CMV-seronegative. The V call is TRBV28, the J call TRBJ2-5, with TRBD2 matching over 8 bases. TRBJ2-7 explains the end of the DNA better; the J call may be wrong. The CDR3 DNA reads TGTGCCAGCAGTTTCCCGACTAGCGTCTCCTACGAGCAGTACTTC. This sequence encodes CASSFPTSVSYEQYF.